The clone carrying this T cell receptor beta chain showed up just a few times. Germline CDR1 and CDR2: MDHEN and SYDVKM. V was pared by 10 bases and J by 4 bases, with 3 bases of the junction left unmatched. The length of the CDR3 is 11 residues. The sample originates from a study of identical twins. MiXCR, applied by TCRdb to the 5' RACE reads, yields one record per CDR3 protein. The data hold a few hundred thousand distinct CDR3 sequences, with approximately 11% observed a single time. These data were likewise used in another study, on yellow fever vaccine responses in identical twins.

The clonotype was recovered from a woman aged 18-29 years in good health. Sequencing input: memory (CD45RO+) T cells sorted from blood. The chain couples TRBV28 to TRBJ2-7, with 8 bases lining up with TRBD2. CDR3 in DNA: TGTGCCACGGGGGGGAATTACGAGCAGTACTTC. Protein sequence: CATGGNYEQYF.